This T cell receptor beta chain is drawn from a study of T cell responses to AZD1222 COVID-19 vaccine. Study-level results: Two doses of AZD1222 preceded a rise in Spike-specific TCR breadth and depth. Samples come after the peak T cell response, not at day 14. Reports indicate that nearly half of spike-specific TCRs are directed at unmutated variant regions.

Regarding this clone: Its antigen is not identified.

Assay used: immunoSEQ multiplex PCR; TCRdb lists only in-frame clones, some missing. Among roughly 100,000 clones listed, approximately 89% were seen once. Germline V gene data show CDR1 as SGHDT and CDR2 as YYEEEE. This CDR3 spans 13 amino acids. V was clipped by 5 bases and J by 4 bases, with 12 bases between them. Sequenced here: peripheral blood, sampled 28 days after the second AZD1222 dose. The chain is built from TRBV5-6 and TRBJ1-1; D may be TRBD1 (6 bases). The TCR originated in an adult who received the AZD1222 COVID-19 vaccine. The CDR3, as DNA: TGTGCCAGCAGTGAACAGGGCGGCACTGAAGCTTTCTTT. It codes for CASSEQGGTEAFF.